The 25 T cell receptor beta chains listed next were all sequenced from one sample in a study of T cells in Graves' hyperthyroidism and ophthalmopathy. RNA transcripts served as the template for amplifying TCR beta CDR3 regions. The study used the HTBI primer set for a first-round RT-PCR of the TCR CDR3. Via MiXCR, TCRdb re-called the multiplex PCR reads, giving one row per CDR3 protein. This repertoire shows 250,000 or so distinct CDR3 sequences, about 16% found once; its top ten account for around 30%. The sequenced material came from blood. These receptor sequences come from a woman in her fifties or sixties with Graves' hyperthyroidism that later progressed to Graves' ophthalmopathy.

This clonotype was observed many times. The DNA of the CDR3 is TGTGCCAGCAGTAAGAAACTAGCGGGAAGCGGGGAGCTGTTTTTT. Translating it yields CASSKKLAGSGELFF. This chain connects TRBV2 to TRBJ2-2, with 10 bases matching TRBD2. The CDR3 runs to 15 residues. CDR1 is SNHLY, CDR2 FYNNEI, per germline. V shed 5 bases, J shed 7 bases, and the junction held 7 bases outside the gene matches.

This clonotype was seen repeatedly, ten times or more. The gene calls are TRBV28 and TRBJ2-7; D remains unclear. This CDR3 spans 15 amino acids. CDR1 and CDR2 from the germline V gene are MDHEN and SYDVKM. The V gene lost 2 bases and the J gene lost 0 bases, with 11 bases spanning the gap. CDR3 sequence: CASSLRLPSSYEQYF. CDR3 sequence (DNA): TGTGCCAGCAGTTTAAGGCTTCCCAGCTCCTACGAGCAGTACTTC.

The V call is TRBV25-1, the J call TRBJ2-3; D gene ambiguous. This CDR3 spans 13 amino acids. Germline CDR1 MGHDK, CDR2 SYGVNS. V was trimmed by 2 bases and J by 2 bases, leaving 5 bases between them. The CDR3 region is CASSEQYTDTQYF. As DNA, the CDR3 is TGTGCCAGCAGTGAACAGTACACAGATACGCAGTATTTT.

This clonotype was observed many times. The chain couples TRBV7-9 to TRBJ2-1; 8 bases line up with TRBD1. CDR3 length: 15 residues. V was pared by 10 bases and J by 3 bases, with 11 bases of the junction left unmatched. The germline CDR1 and CDR2 sequences are SEHNR and FQNEAQ (reference sequence). CDR3 in amino acids: CATSDRGPRYNEQFF. CDR3 DNA: TGTGCCACCTCAGACAGGGGTCCCCGCTACAATGAGCAGTTCTTC.

This clonotype has ten or more counts. The chain recombines TRBV5-1 with TRBJ2-7, with 10 bases lining up with TRBD2. J gave up 0 bases and V 0 bases, and 3 bases lay outside the gene matches. Germline V gene lookup returns CDR1 SGHRS and CDR2 YFSETQ. The CDR3 is made up of 16 amino acids. CDR3 loop: CASSLASGSSSYEQYF. The DNA of the CDR3 is TGCGCCAGCAGCTTGGCTAGCGGGAGTAGCTCCTACGAGCAGTACTTC.

This clonotype was seen many times. The V and J genes are TRBV20-1 and TRBJ2-7, with D perhaps TRBD2 (6 bases). V was cut by 6 bases and J by 4 bases, with 19 bases left in between. Germline assignment: CDR1 DFQATT and CDR2 SNEGSKA (reference sequence). The CDR3 sequence is 14 residues long. The DNA of the CDR3 is TGCAGTGCGGGCCGGGGTGGAGGGTCATACGAGCAGTACTTC. Amino acids: CSAGRGGGSYEQYF.

This clonotype has only a few counts. The rearrangement uses TRBV4-1 and TRBJ2-4; no reliable D call. The CDR3 sequence is 16 residues long. Germline lookup yields CDR1 MGHRA and CDR2 YSYEKL. V was shortened by 0 bases and J by 5 bases, with 14 bases between the two germline ends. Here the CDR3 reads CASSQDLVDPQNIQYF. CDR3 DNA sequence: TGCGCCAGCAGCCAAGATCTCGTGGACCCCCAAAACATTCAGTACTTC.

This clonotype has at least ten counts. This sequence joins TRBV12-3 or TRBV12-4 and TRBJ1-5; D gene uncertain. The CDR3 spans 14 residues. V was cut by 3 bases and J by 4 bases, with 10 bases left in between. CDR3 protein: CASSLYPSNQPQHF. The CDR3 coding sequence is TGTGCCAGCAGTTTGTACCCGTCGAATCAGCCCCAGCATTTT.

This clonotype was observed many times. CDR3 in DNA: TGTGCCAGCATGCAGGGTATCGGTCAGCCCCAGCATTTT. Translated: CASMQGIGQPQHF. This rearrangement joins TRBV2 to TRBJ1-5, with TRBD1 as a possible D gene (5 bases). V was shortened by 7 bases and J by 6 bases, with 13 bases between the two germline ends. Germline values: CDR1 SNHLY, CDR2 FYNNEI. This CDR3 has 13 residues.

Many counts were recorded for this clonotype. The chain is built from TRBV5-1 and TRBJ2-5, with a weak D call TRBD1 (5 bases). CDR3 size: 14 residues. Trimming cost V 4 bases and J 2 bases, with 12 bases left between them. In germline, CDR1 is SGHRS, CDR2 YFSETQ. The CDR3 loop reads CASSPVRQQETQYF. CDR3 coding DNA: TGCGCCAGCAGCCCAGTACGACAGCAAGAGACCCAGTACTTC. The full variable domain, completed using reference TRBV5-1 and TRBJ2-5, is KAGVTQTPRYLIKTRGQQVTLSCSPISGHRSVSWYQQTPGQGLQFLFEYFSETQRNKGNFPGRFSGRQFSNSRSEMNVSTLELGDSALYLCASSPVRQQETQYFGPGTRLLVL.

V usage is TRBV6-2 or TRBV6-3 and J usage is TRBJ1-1; D is possibly TRBD1 (5 bases). This CDR3 spans 16 amino acids. V lost 3 bases to trimming and J lost 0 bases, with 14 bases between them. In germline, CDR1 is MNHEY, CDR2 SVGEGT. For the CDR3, the DNA is TGTGCCAGCAGTTATGGCGTCGGACAACTGAACACTGAAGCTTTCTTT. This sequence encodes CASSYGVGQLNTEAFF.

This clonotype was detected ten times or more. This rearrangement joins TRBV28 to TRBJ1-2; the D is unclear. Germline loops: CDR1 MDHEN, CDR2 SYDVKM. V was cut by 5 bases and J by 4 bases, with 8 bases left in between. CDR3 size: 12 residues. The CDR3: CASSPAIYGYTF. The CDR3 DNA is TGTGCCAGCAGTCCAGCCATCTATGGCTACACCTTC.

This clonotype was seen a handful of times. This sequence joins TRBV19 and TRBJ2-5, with D unclear. The germline V gene has CDR1 LNHDA and CDR2 SQIVND (reference sequence). CDR3 length: 14 amino acids. V was trimmed by 4 bases and J by 5 bases, leaving 14 bases between them. CDR3 residues: CASSTGGFEETQYF. For the CDR3, the DNA is TGTGCCAGTAGTACGGGCGGATTCGAGGAGACCCAGTACTTC.

This clonotype was recorded many times. The rearrangement uses TRBV24-1 and TRBJ1-1; no clear D gene. Germline V lookup: CDR1 KGHDR, CDR2 SFDVKD. The CDR3 consists of 11 residues. The V and J ends lost 3 bases and 10 bases respectively, with 8 bases between them. This CDR3 is CATSDGVVAFF. The DNA of the CDR3 is TGTGCCACCAGTGATGGCGTGGTAGCTTTCTTT.

This clonotype was seen ten or more times. The rearrangement uses TRBV28 and TRBJ1-3; D unresolved. The V end lost 4 bases, the J end lost 0 bases, and 13 bases lay between the germline ends. Germline V gene sequence: CDR1 MDHEN, CDR2 SYDVKM. The CDR3 length is 16 residues. The CDR3 loop reads CASSSWGSSSGNTIYF. CDR3 nucleotides: TGTGCCAGCAGTTCGTGGGGTTCTTCCTCTGGAAACACCATATATTTT.

This clonotype turned up a few times. The gene calls are TRBV6-1 and TRBJ2-6; D possibly corresponds to TRBD2 (5 bases). V lost 8 bases to trimming and J lost 0 bases, with 11 bases between them. CDR3 length equals 15 residues. The germline CDR1 and CDR2 sequences are MNHNS and SASEGT. For the CDR3, the DNA is TGTGCCAGCGAGGGAATGGGCTCTGGGGCCAACGTCCTGACTTTC. Translation: CASEGMGSGANVLTF.

V and J are TRBV7-9 and TRBJ1-5; D gene uncertain. Trimming took 4 bases from V and 13 from J, leaving 11 bases between them. The CDR3 has 11 residues. Germline CDR1 and CDR2: SEHNR and FQNEAQ (reference sequence). The CDR3 loop reads CASSSGVGQHF. CDR3 DNA sequence: TGTGCCAGCAGCTCGGGAGTCGGGCAGCATTTT.

This clonotype was counted at least ten times. The V gene is TRBV6-1, the J gene TRBJ1-2; a weak D match, TRBD1 (5 bases). The CDR3 length is 15 residues. Germline V CDR1 and CDR2: MNHNS, SASEGT. Trimming pared 7 bases from V and 0 bases from J, leaving 15 bases between. The CDR3 region is CASMEQALSNYGYTF. In nucleotides, the CDR3 is TGTGCCAGCATGGAACAGGCCCTTTCTAACTATGGCTACACCTTC.

This clonotype has at least ten counts. The rearrangement links TRBV28 to TRBJ2-7; D is perhaps TRBD2 (6 bases). Trimming stripped 2 bases from V and 5 bases from J, with 13 bases between. The CDR3 sequence is 14 residues long. Germline V gene lookup returns CDR1 MDHEN and CDR2 SYDVKM. CDR3 in amino acids: CASSLVAVRHEQYF. DNA for the CDR3: TGTGCCAGCAGTTTAGTAGCGGTCCGCCACGAGCAGTACTTC.

This clonotype was recorded many times. This chain uses TRBV20-1 with TRBJ2-1; D is unresolved. Per germline, CDR1 DFQATT and CDR2 SNEGSKA (reference sequence). This CDR3 has 11 amino acids. V shed 4 bases and J shed 12 bases, with 13 bases lying between them. The CDR3 sequence: CSAIPVGPQFF. In nucleotides, the CDR3 is TGCAGTGCTATTCCCGTCGGTCCGCAGTTCTTC.

This clonotype was found many times. The chain links TRBV10-3 to TRBJ2-5; D not certain. V was trimmed by 3 bases and J by 0 bases, leaving 11 bases between them. The germline V gene has CDR1 ENHRY and CDR2 SYGVKD. CDR3 size: 15 residues. CDR3: CAISDASGHQETQYF. The CDR3 DNA reads as TGTGCCATCAGTGACGCCTCCGGACACCAAGAGACCCAGTACTTC.

The CDR3 coding sequence is TGTGCCAGCAGCTCGGGACTCCAAAGGACAGATACGCAGTATTTT. Amino acid sequence: CASSSGLQRTDTQYF. The V gene is TRBV7-3, the J gene TRBJ2-3, with TRBD2 as a possible D gene (6 bases). The CDR3 is 15 amino acids. V was pared by 4 bases and J by 3 bases, with 14 bases between. Germline loops: CDR1 SGHTA, CDR2 FQGTGA.

Concerning this clonotype: This may be a read error, as it is one base from a much larger clone. V is TRBV6-1 and J is TRBJ1-2; D call uncertain. Germline V gene sequence: CDR1 MNHNS, CDR2 SASEGT. The CDR3 runs 13 residues. The CDR3 DNA reads TGTGCCAGCAGAAGACACCTTGATTATGGCTTCACCTTC. This sequence encodes CASRRHLDYGFTF.

The table lists this clonotype with many counts. The chain has TRBV28 and TRBJ2-5; 10 positions agree with TRBD2. Germline V gives CDR1 MDHEN, CDR2 SYDVKM. This CDR3 spans 15 amino acids. The V gene end was trimmed by 5 bases and the J gene end by 5 bases; junction bases not matched to a gene: 8. The CDR3 sequence is CASSPLAGVGETQYF. CDR3 nucleotides: TGTGCCAGCAGTCCTCTAGCGGGAGTAGGCGAGACCCAGTACTTC.

This clonotype occurred many times. The V call is TRBV5-1, the J call TRBJ2-6; 10 nucleotides agree with TRBD1. Germline lookup yields CDR1 SGHRS and CDR2 YFSETQ. V lost 4 bases and J lost 5; bases outside the gene matches: 9. The CDR3 has 17 residues. This chain's CDR3 is CASSPQTGGVWANVLTF. The CDR3 DNA is TGCGCCAGCAGCCCCCAGACAGGGGGCGTCTGGGCCAACGTCCTGACTTTC.